This TCR beta chain came from a study of a mutant IDH1 vaccine in newly diagnosed glioma. Whole-study context: Before enrollment, the patients had been treated with radiotherapy alone, temozolomide alone, or both together. Most of them had received both. Findings and caveats of the study: Researchers report vaccine-induced immune responses in more than 90% of patients. Pseudoprogression appeared unlinked to shifts in leading peripheral T cell clonotypes.

Germline CDR1 reads SGHNT; CDR2 reads YYREEE (reference sequence). The CDR3 runs 15 residues. The V and J ends lost 0 bases and 8 bases respectively, with 12 bases between them. For this clone: Its matching antigen is unknown.

Assay used: immunoSEQ multiplex PCR; TCRdb lists only in-frame clones, some missing. The data hold about 54,000 clones, with less than 90% observed a single time. Indicated time point: week 35, safety follow-up. Mutant IDH1 20-mer peptide, at 300 ug, made up each vaccine dose, with topical imiquimod. Each donor presented with a new WHO grade 3 or 4 astrocytoma that tested IDH1-mutant and showed ATRX loss. The sequence came from a woman aged 18-35 years with glioma. V usage is TRBV5-4 and J usage is TRBJ1-6; D not resolved. This specimen was PBMCs, taken from a glioma patient whose treatment included an IDH1 peptide vaccine. CDR3 protein: CASSLGPGVDSPLHF. The CDR3 DNA follows: TGTGCCAGCAGCTTGGGTCCGGGTGTGGATTCACCCCTCCACTTT.